Listed below are T cell receptor beta chains from one sample, sequenced in a study of neurological immune-mediated disorders. TCRdb redid the calling of the 5' RACE reads with MiXCR, one entry per CDR3 protein. The sample yields about 90,000 distinct CDR3 sequences, roughly 13% seen once. The sequencing input was PBMCs. Receptor source: a female donor with HTLV-1-associated myelopathy (HAM/TSP). Each CDR3 is given without its conserved first and last residue. A D gene is named only where the DNA matches it firmly. Not every row has a clone size; where given, it reads once, few, many or a size class.

V gene: TRBV20-1; clone size: many; D gene: TRBD2; J gene: TRBJ2-3; CDR3 protein: SAREYAGGSDTQY
V gene: TRBV7-3; clone size: .; D gene: .; J gene: TRBJ2-7; CDR3 protein: ASSLIGGAEQY
V gene: TRBV5-1; clone size: .; D gene: TRBD1; J gene: TRBJ2-3; CDR3 protein: ASSLARQGGTDTQY
V gene: TRBV6-1; clone size: .; D gene: .; J gene: TRBJ2-5; CDR3 protein: ASSGGPYQETQY
V gene: TRBV27; clone size: .; D gene: TRBD1; J gene: TRBJ2-7; CDR3 protein: ASSSLPGTGIRYEQY
V gene: TRBV5-1; clone size: many; D gene: TRBD1; J gene: TRBJ2-2; CDR3 protein: ASSFGDRDTGELF
V gene: TRBV11-1; clone size: many; D gene: .; J gene: TRBJ2-7; CDR3 protein: ASSFRPGTYYEQY
V gene: TRBV10-3; clone size: .; D gene: TRBD1; J gene: TRBJ2-1; CDR3 protein: AISGTGAPNEQF
V gene: TRBV7-2; clone size: .; D gene: .; J gene: TRBJ2-1; CDR3 protein: ASSIAVSSYNEQF
V gene: TRBV5-6; clone size: many; D gene: .; J gene: TRBJ2-7; CDR3 protein: ASTSGSSYEQY
V gene: TRBV18; clone size: many; D gene: .; J gene: TRBJ1-1; CDR3 protein: ASSPPARGPEAF
V gene: TRBV2; clone size: many; D gene: .; J gene: TRBJ2-7; CDR3 protein: ASKVVGEFEQY
V gene: TRBV28; clone size: .; D gene: .; J gene: TRBJ1-4; CDR3 protein: ASSSQSHSEKLY
V gene: TRBV5-1; clone size: many; D gene: .; J gene: TRBJ1-2; CDR3 protein: ASSSTGTDFNYGYT
V gene: TRBV5-1; clone size: many; D gene: .; J gene: TRBJ1-1; CDR3 protein: ASSFLTGSNTEAF
V gene: TRBV20-1; clone size: many; D gene: .; J gene: TRBJ1-2; CDR3 protein: SAVDGGNYGYT
V gene: TRBV5-1; clone size: many; D gene: TRBD2; J gene: TRBJ2-3; CDR3 protein: ASRSAGVNTDTQY
V gene: TRBV20-1; clone size: many; D gene: .; J gene: TRBJ1-5; CDR3 protein: SARDTISNQPQH
V gene: TRBV20-1; clone size: .; D gene: .; J gene: TRBJ1-6; CDR3 protein: SARDLRGRGNSPLH
V gene: TRBV9; clone size: many; D gene: TRBD1; J gene: TRBJ1-3; CDR3 protein: ASSVAGQDLSGNTIY
V gene: TRBV3-1; clone size: many; D gene: .; J gene: TRBJ2-7; CDR3 protein: ASSQSAGYVGNEQY
V gene: TRBV5-6; clone size: few; D gene: .; J gene: TRBJ2-7; CDR3 protein: ASTWRGTRTSEQY
V gene: TRBV9; clone size: many; D gene: TRBD1; J gene: TRBJ1-6; CDR3 protein: ASSVAPGQNQSPLH
V gene: TRBV4-1; clone size: many; D gene: .; J gene: TRBJ2-6; CDR3 protein: ASSRNIPGPLTSGANVLT